These 26 T cell receptor beta chains originate from one sample sequenced in a study of T cell changes during pregnancy in multiple sclerosis. The method was immunoSEQ multiplex PCR; TCRdb's version includes in-frame clones alone and lacks a portion of them. The data hold roughly 52,000 clones, with roughly 92% observed a single time. The sequenced sample was CD4+ T cells from peripheral blood mononuclear cells, obtained in the third trimester of pregnancy. The receptors derive from a female donor with multiple sclerosis, enrolled in a pregnancy study.

The chain links TRBV4-1 to TRBJ2-1; possible D gene TRBD2, 6 bases. V gave up 1 base and J gave up 8 bases, with 15 bases separating them. Germline lookup yields CDR1 MGHRA and CDR2 YSYEKL. This CDR3 has 15 amino acids. The CDR3 region is CASSQGLAKSHEQFF. The CDR3 DNA sequence: TGCGCCAGCAGCCAAGGCCTAGCGAAAAGCCATGAGCAGTTCTTC.

The chain combines TRBV19 with TRBJ2-1; 14 bases match TRBD2. Losses at the gene ends were 6 bases for V and 6 bases for J; bases not matched to a gene: 10. Germline lookup yields CDR1 LNHDA and CDR2 SQIVND (reference sequence). The CDR3 contains 17 residues. CDR3 loop: CASSLPGLAGETNEQFF. CDR3 bases: TGTGCCAGTAGCCTACCGGGACTAGCGGGAGAAACCAATGAGCAGTTCTTC.

The chain links TRBV30 to TRBJ1-4; tentatively, D is TRBD1 (5 bases). Per germline, CDR1 GTSNPN and CDR2 SVGIG (reference sequence). The CDR3 covers 14 residues. V lost 2 bases to trimming and J lost 8 bases, with 15 bases between them. The CDR3 here is CAWSPTVRPEKLFF. In DNA form, the CDR3 reads TGTGCCTGGAGTCCGACAGTGAGGCCCGAAAAACTGTTTTTT.

The CDR3 spells CASSELAGVANEQFF. The CDR3 nucleotides read TGTGCCAGCAGTGAACTAGCGGGGGTAGCCAATGAGCAGTTCTTC. V usage is TRBV6-1 and J usage is TRBJ2-1, with TRBD2 matching over 10 bases. The V gene end was trimmed by 2 bases and the J gene end by 6 bases; junction bases not matched to a gene: 4. Germline-derived CDR1 and CDR2 are MNHNS and SASEGT. The CDR3 is 15 residues long.

This CDR3 reads CASSTQRETEQFF. The DNA of the CDR3 is TGTGCCAGTAGTACCCAGCGGGAGACTGAGCAGTTCTTC. The chain recombines TRBV19 with TRBJ2-1; 8 bases match TRBD2. The CDR3 is made up of 13 amino acids. Looked up from germline, CDR1 is LNHDA and CDR2 is SQIVND (reference sequence). V dropped 4 bases and J dropped 9; count of bases not matched to a gene: 5.

The rearrangement uses TRBV9 and TRBJ1-6; a weak D match, TRBD1 (5 bases). CDR1 is SGDLS, CDR2 YYNGEE, per germline. The CDR3 totals 13 residues. Trimming took 6 bases from V and 10 from J, leaving 14 bases between them. The CDR3 DNA reads as TGTGCCAGCACCCTGACAGAACGATCACCCCTCCACTTT. Residues: CASTLTERSPLHF.

The chain combines TRBV2 with TRBJ1-5; D is uncertain. The CDR3 loop spans 16 amino acids. Trimming stripped 8 bases from V and 3 bases from J, with 20 bases between. From germline, CDR1 is SNHLY and CDR2 FYNNEI. CDR3 bases: TGTGCCAGCTATGATAACAACTGGGCCCCCAATCAGCCCCAGCATTTT. Translation gives CASYDNNWAPNQPQHF.

This chain links TRBV2 with TRBJ1-4; 8 positions agree with TRBD1. Per germline, CDR1 SNHLY and CDR2 FYNNEI. The J segment lost 5 bases and the V segment lost 2 bases, leaving 7 bases of the junction unmatched. The CDR3 contains 16 residues. The CDR3 protein is CASSEKAGGSNEKLFF. The DNA for the CDR3 is TGTGCCAGCAGTGAAAAGGCAGGGGGCTCAAATGAAAAACTGTTTTTT. The full variable domain, in which reference TRBV2 and TRBJ1-4 provide the parts outside the CDR3, is EPEVTQTPSHQVTQMGQEVILRCVPISNHLYFYWYRQILGQKVEFLVSFYNNEISEKSEIFDDQFSVERPDGSNFTLKIRSTKLEDSAMYFCASSEKAGGSNEKLFFGSGTQLSVL.

V and J are TRBV29-1 and TRBJ2-7; D perhaps matches TRBD1 (6 bases). Deletions cut 4 bases from V and 7 bases from J, with 17 bases between. CDR1 SQVTM and CDR2 ANQGSEA come from the germline V gene. The CDR3 has 13 residues. The CDR3: CSVGNGRGAEQYF. The CDR3 DNA sequence: TGCAGCGTTGGGAACGGCAGGGGAGCTGAGCAGTACTTC.

As DNA, the CDR3 is TGTGCCAGCAGCGTAGTCGGGCGGGGGGGCATCGGGGAGCTGTTTTTT. It specifies CASSVVGRGGIGELFF. The chain joins TRBV9 to TRBJ2-2; 9 bases map to TRBD2. This CDR3 is 16 amino acids long. The J segment lost 7 bases and the V segment lost 0 bases, leaving 7 bases of the junction unmatched. Germline CDR1 is SGDLS and CDR2 is YYNGEE.

The chain combines TRBV5-1 with TRBJ1-1; no clear D gene. Germline V gene data show CDR1 as SGHRS and CDR2 as YFSETQ. V was cut by 2 bases and J by 3 bases, with 11 bases left in between. The CDR3 runs to 14 residues. CDR3 sequence (DNA): TGCGCCAGCAGCTTAAGACCACGGGACACTGAAGCTTTCTTT. As protein: CASSLRPRDTEAFF.

This clone was picked up one time. The V and J genes are TRBV5-4 and TRBJ2-1; 7 bases line up with TRBD1. After removal of 0 bases from V and 8 bases from J, the junction contained 14 bases not matched to a gene. This CDR3 comprises 17 residues. Per germline, CDR1 SGHNT and CDR2 YYREEE (reference sequence). DNA for the CDR3: TGTGCCAGCAGCTTGGGAGGGACAGCCGACGGTACAGATGAGCAGTTCTTC. Translating it yields CASSLGGTADGTDEQFF.

The rearrangement uses TRBV6-1 and TRBJ2-5, with a possible D match to TRBD1 (6 bases). The CDR3 sequence is 12 residues long. Trimming stripped 5 bases from V and 4 bases from J, with 8 bases between. The germline CDR1 and CDR2 sequences are MNHNS and SASEGT. The CDR3 DNA is TGTGCCAGCAGTAGACAGGCAGAGACCCAGTACTTC. Translation: CASSRQAETQYF.

This clone was seen only once. The chain uses TRBV30 and TRBJ2-1; 7 nucleotides line up with TRBD2. Germline V gene sequence: CDR1 GTSNPN, CDR2 SVGIG (reference sequence). The CDR3 totals 15 residues. V lost 2 bases to trimming and J lost 1 base; unmatched junction nucleotides: 5. The CDR3 DNA follows: TGTGCCTGGAGTCCTTCTAGCGGTTCCTACAATGAGCAGTTCTTC. Its translation is CAWSPSSGSYNEQFF.

The chain is built from TRBV28 and TRBJ1-5; 7 bases match TRBD1. V lost 6 bases and J lost 3; bases outside the gene matches: 5. CDR1 MDHEN and CDR2 SYDVKM come from the germline V gene. The CDR3 extends over 14 amino acids. CDR3 sequence: CASRTGTDNQPQHF. The CDR3 coding sequence is TGTGCCAGCAGAACCGGGACAGACAATCAGCCCCAGCATTTT.

The CDR3 DNA is TGTGCCAGTAGTAGAGGGCCGGGCGTACAAGAGACCCAGTACTTC. It encodes CASSRGPGVQETQYF. The chain joins TRBV19 to TRBJ2-5; D is possibly TRBD2 (5 bases). V was shortened by 4 bases and J by 2 bases, with 14 bases between the two germline ends. Per germline, CDR1 LNHDA and CDR2 SQIVND (reference sequence). The CDR3 covers 15 residues.

The chain recombines TRBV19 with TRBJ1-5; D may be TRBD1 (6 bases). The CDR3 loop spans 13 amino acids. V was pared by 5 bases and J by 7 bases, with 12 bases between. The germline V gene has CDR1 LNHDA and CDR2 SQIVND (reference sequence). The CDR3 reads CASSEQGGQPQHF. The CDR3 DNA follows: TGTGCCAGTAGTGAACAGGGAGGGCAGCCCCAGCATTTT. Full variable domain (missing parts from reference TRBV19 and TRBJ1-5): DGGITQSPKYLFRKEGQNVTLSCEQNLNHDAMYWYRQDPGQGLRLIYYSQIVNDFQKGDIAEGYSVSREKKESFPLTVTSAQKNPTAFYLCASSEQGGQPQHFGDGTRLSIL.

In its sample, this clone was seen once. V usage is TRBV7-6 and J usage is TRBJ2-7; no definite D call. The CDR3 is 13 residues long. Trimming removed 2 bases from V and 3 bases from J, with 8 bases in between. The V gene's germline CDR1 is SGHVS and CDR2 FNYEAQ. CDR3 residues: CASSLSPGYEQYF. CDR3 DNA: TGTGCCAGCAGCTTATCACCAGGCTACGAGCAGTACTTC.

V is TRBV28 and J is TRBJ1-4, with TRBD1 matching over 12 bases. This CDR3 is built from 15 residues. The germline CDR1 and CDR2 sequences are MDHEN and SYDVKM. V shed 2 bases and J 7 bases; nucleotides not matched to a gene: 2. This CDR3 is CASSLMGQGAEKLFF. The DNA of the CDR3 is TGTGCCAGCAGTTTAATGGGACAGGGGGCTGAAAAACTGTTTTTT.

The chain combines TRBV7-9 with TRBJ2-1; possibly TRBD1 for D (5 bases). The CDR3 is 12 amino acids. The germline V gene has CDR1 SEHNR and CDR2 FQNEAQ (reference sequence). The ends were cut back, 5 bases at V and 4 bases at J, with 6 bases in the middle. CDR3 residues: CASSPGYNEQFF. The CDR3 DNA sequence: TGTGCCAGCAGCCCAGGGTACAATGAGCAGTTCTTC.

V is TRBV6-5 and J is TRBJ1-5; D might be TRBD1 (5 bases). The V gene lost 6 bases and the J gene lost 0 bases, with 12 bases spanning the gap. From germline, CDR1 is MNHEY and CDR2 SVGAGI. This CDR3 contains 15 residues. The CDR3 DNA follows: TGTGCCAGCAGGCCGCAGGGTCCTAGCAATCAGCCCCAGCATTTT. Translation: CASRPQGPSNQPQHF.

The CDR3 is CASSLAPGVRANVLTF. CDR3 bases: TGTGCCAGCAGCTTAGCACCCGGGGTCCGGGCCAACGTCCTGACTTTC. The chain combines TRBV7-9 with TRBJ2-6; a weak D match, TRBD2 (5 bases). Trimming pared 0 bases from V and 5 bases from J, leaving 11 bases between. This CDR3 comprises 16 residues. Looked up from germline, CDR1 is SEHNR and CDR2 is FQNEAQ (reference sequence).

This clone was detected only a few times. CDR3 amino acids: CASTPGTSRDGYTF. The DNA of the CDR3 is TGTGCCAGCACCCCTGGGACTTCTAGGGATGGCTACACCTTC. The chain employs TRBV7-9 and TRBJ1-2, with D possibly matching TRBD1 (5 bases). This CDR3 region has 14 residues. The germline gives CDR1 SEHNR, CDR2 FQNEAQ (reference sequence). With 7 bases removed from V and 6 bases from J, the gap between germline ends came to 18 bases. Full variable domain (outside the CDR3, taken from reference TRBV7-9 and TRBJ1-2): DTGVSQNPRHKITKRGQNVTFRCDPISEHNRLYWYRQTLGQGPEFLTYFQNEAQLEKSRLLSDRFSAERPKGSFSTLEIQRTEQGDSAMYLCASTPGTSRDGYTFGSGTRLTVV.

This chain links TRBV5-4 with TRBJ1-2; D gene ambiguous. Trimming removed 4 bases from V and 0 bases from J, with 10 bases in between. Germline V gene sequence: CDR1 SGHNT, CDR2 YYREEE (reference sequence). The CDR3 has 14 amino acids. The CDR3 protein is CASSPPKTNYGYTF. As DNA, the CDR3 is TGTGCCAGCAGCCCCCCCAAAACTAACTATGGCTACACCTTC. Full variable domain (remainder filled in from reference TRBV5-4 and TRBJ1-2): ETGVTQSPTHLIKTRGQQVTLRCSSQSGHNTVSWYQQALGQGPQFIFQYYREEENGRGNFPPRFSGLQFPNYSSELNVNALELDDSALYLCASSPPKTNYGYTFGSGTRLTVV.

This clone was detected a few times. V gene TRBV19 combines with J gene TRBJ1-5; 7 nucleotides match TRBD1. Trimming removed 5 bases from V and 1 base from J; junction bases left unmatched: 5. Germline values: CDR1 LNHDA, CDR2 SQIVND (reference sequence). The CDR3 sequence is 15 residues long. The DNA for the CDR3 is TGTGCCAGTAGTTCAGGGGGGTCAAGCAATCAGCCCCAGCATTTT. It yields the protein CASSSGGSSNQPQHF.

This chain links TRBV7-9 with TRBJ1-1; the D is unclear. The germline V and J ends were trimmed by 3 bases and 11 bases, with 16 bases remaining between them. The germline V gene has CDR1 SEHNR and CDR2 FQNEAQ (reference sequence). This CDR3 comprises 13 residues. The DNA of the CDR3 is TGTGCCAGCAGCTTGGGCGTCTTATCCTGGGCTTTCTTT. The encoded protein is CASSLGVLSWAFF.